The subject of this entry is one TCR beta chain. Antigen unknown. The V end was cut by 6 bases, the J end by 3 bases, with 11 bases between. CDR3 size: 14 residues. Germline V lookup: CDR1 MDHEN, CDR2 SYDVKM. This sample stems from a study of cytomegalovirus exposure and HLA in healthy donors. Whole-study findings and limits: Sequencing likely generated an artifact that appeared as a cluster of highly shared sequence variants. In a later analysis, at a false discovery rate of 0.05, 15,000 to 20,000 TCR beta sequences matched HLA alleles. Previously analyzed data showed that most TCR beta V segments were productive at a frequency of about 87% or about 30%. Immune exposure was documented only through CMV serostatus.

The PCR used 60 Vbeta and 13 Jbeta primers. Data came from immunoSEQ multiplex PCR; TCRdb stores just in-frame clones and leaves some out. The top ten hold around 1.5% of the sample, which has fewer than 200,000 clones, 82% seen once. The J gene is TRBJ1-4, the V gene TRBV28; tentatively, D is TRBD1 (6 bases). Sequencing was carried out using PBMCs. This TCR was recovered from a girl aged 5-17 years in good health and CMV-seropositive. CDR3 region: CASSEQGANEKLFF. The CDR3 DNA follows: TGTGCCAGCAGCGAACAGGGAGCTAATGAAAAACTGTTTTTT.